This passage covers 27 T cell receptor beta chains from one sample sequenced in a study of CD8+CD57+ T cells in acquired aplastic anemia. TCR beta VDJ and CDR3 profiling used genomic DNA as template. TCRdb reprocessed the reads via MiXCR and lists one record per CDR3 protein. The sample lists about 130,000 distinct CDR3 sequences, about half occurring once. Sequencing used sorted CD4+, CD8+, or CD8+CD57+ T cells (not recorded which) from PBMCs. The origin of the receptors is a human donor in good health, serving as a control.

Details on this clonotype: A single base separates this from a much larger clone, so it may be a read error. V and J are TRBV3-1 and TRBJ2-7; 9 nucleotides match TRBD1. The CDR3 has 14 residues. Germline V gene sequence: CDR1 LGHDT, CDR2 YNNKEL (reference sequence). Germline trimming cut 4 bases from V and 9 bases from J; bases unmatched to any gene: 10. CDR3 amino acids: CASSPRQGVDGQYF. For the CDR3, the DNA is TGTGCCAGCAGCCCCCGACAGGGGGTCGACGGGCAGTACTTC.

The table lists this clonotype with a few counts. V and J are TRBV2 and TRBJ2-7, with D uncertain. The V gene's germline CDR1 is SNHLY and CDR2 FYNNEI. The CDR3 is 13 amino acids. Trimming took 6 bases from V and 2 from J, leaving 11 bases between them. This CDR3 reads CASRGTKTYEQYF. CDR3 coding DNA: TGTGCCAGCAGGGGAACAAAGACCTACGAGCAGTACTTC.

This clonotype was seen at least ten times. This chain joins TRBV27 and TRBJ1-2; tentatively, D is TRBD1 (6 bases). CDR3 size: 15 residues. Trimming left V 6 bases short and J 3 bases short, with 17 bases between. Germline loops: CDR1 MNHEY, CDR2 SMNVEV (reference sequence). CDR3 coding DNA: TGTGCCAGCAGCCGGGTTTACGGGGGCTACTATGGCTACACCTTC. It yields the protein CASSRVYGGYYGYTF.

In regard to this clonotype: A read error may produce the germline difference seen at one junction end. The chain carries TRBV11-1 and TRBJ1-4, with 7 bases that match TRBD1. The CDR3 runs to 18 residues. Looked up from germline, CDR1 is SGHAT and CDR2 is FQDESV (reference sequence). The CDR3 reads CASSLATGTVGLGEKLFF. Here the CDR3 DNA reads TGCGCCAGCAGCTTAGCGACAGGGACGGTTGGTCTGGGTGAAAAACTGTTTTTT.

In regard to this clonotype: At one boundary the junction diverges from the germline segment, which might be a read error. The gene calls are TRBV10-3 and TRBJ2-3; TRBD2 matches at 8 bases. The CDR3 length is 16 residues. Germline V lookup: CDR1 ENHRY, CDR2 SYGVKD. In nucleotides, the CDR3 is TGTACCATCAGCGAGAGGGGATTAGCGGGGAAAGATACGCAGTATTTT. It is translated as CTISERGLAGKDTQYF.

In its sample, this clonotype was seen a few times. A much larger clone differs by one base, so this may be a read error. The rearrangement uses TRBV12-3 or TRBV12-4 and TRBJ1-2, with D hard to call. The CDR3 has 13 amino acids. Trimming removed 6 bases at V and 8 bases at J, with 16 bases between. CDR3 nucleotide sequence: TGTGCCAGCAGGTTTCCCGCCTTGAGGGGCTACACCTTC. This sequence encodes CASRFPALRGYTF.

The CDR3 sequence is CASSLRDRDPYGYTF. Written as DNA, the CDR3 is TGTGCCAGCAGCCTCCGGGACAGGGACCCCTATGGCTACACCTTC. The genes are TRBV5-8 and TRBJ1-2; TRBD1 matches at 9 bases. The CDR3 extends over 15 amino acids. Germline V CDR1 and CDR2: SGHTS, YDEGEE. J lost 4 bases, V lost 4 bases, and 8 bases had no gene match.

Regarding this clonotype: Germline is not matched at one junction end, which may reflect a read error. The chain recombines TRBV3-1 with TRBJ2-1; D unclear. Germline-derived CDR1 and CDR2 are LGHDT and YNNKEL (reference sequence). This CDR3 comprises 14 residues. CDR3 in DNA: TGTGCCAGCAGCCAAGCGGCAGGTCACAATGGGCAGTTCTTC. Its translation: CASSQAAGHNGQFF.

This rearrangement joins TRBV6-5 to TRBJ1-5, with D possibly TRBD1 on 5 matching bases. V was pared by 2 bases and J by 2 bases, with 7 bases between. Germline CDR1 and CDR2: MNHEY and SVGAGI. This CDR3 has 14 residues. In DNA form, the CDR3 reads TGTGCCAGCAGTTACGACAGACGCAATCAGCCCCAGCATTTT. This gives the protein CASSYDRRNQPQHF.

The gene calls are TRBV20-1 and TRBJ2-7, with D perhaps TRBD2 (5 bases). CDR1 and CDR2 from the germline V gene are DFQATT and SNEGSKA (reference sequence). This CDR3 comprises 14 residues. Trimming shortened V by 3 bases and J by 3 bases, and 15 bases separated the two germline ends. The CDR3 DNA sequence: TGCAGTGCTAGGCCCGAGACTAAACGCTACGAGCAGTACTTC. Translation gives CSARPETKRYEQYF.

This clonotype was detected ten times or more. The chain couples TRBV11-2 to TRBJ2-1; D gene unclear. The V and J ends lost 2 bases and 2 bases respectively, with 10 bases between them. Germline-derived CDR1 and CDR2 are SGHAT and FQNNGV. This CDR3 is built from 15 residues. CDR3 coding DNA: TGTGCCAGCAGCTTATCAGGCTATCCCTACAATGAGCAGTTCTTC. Amino acid sequence: CASSLSGYPYNEQFF.

This rearrangement joins TRBV7-2 to TRBJ2-5, with 13 bases that match TRBD2. CDR1 and CDR2 from the germline V gene are SGHTA and FQGNSA. Trimming removed 6 bases from V and 5 bases from J; junction bases left unmatched: 9. The CDR3 covers 16 residues. The CDR3 sequence is CASRRITSGGAETQYF. Here the CDR3 DNA reads TGTGCCAGCAGGAGGATAACTAGCGGGGGGGCCGAGACCCAGTACTTC.

The chain combines TRBV7-3 with TRBJ2-7; D is unresolved. The CDR3 is made up of 13 amino acids. Trimming took 4 bases from V and 3 from J, leaving 10 bases between them. Germline-derived CDR1 and CDR2 are SGHTA and FQGTGA. The CDR3 region is CASSSAGGYEQYF. The CDR3 DNA is TGTGCCAGCAGCTCTGCAGGTGGCTACGAGCAGTACTTC. The full variable domain, its missing parts supplied by reference TRBV7-3 and TRBJ2-7, is GAGVSQTPSNKVTEKGKYVELRCDPISGHTALYWYRQSLGQGPEFLIYFQGTGAADDSGLPNDRFFAVRPEGSVSTLKIQRTERGDSAVYLCASSSAGGYEQYFGPGTRLTVT.

This clonotype was counted ten times or more. V is TRBV5-1 and J is TRBJ2-7, with 11 nucleotides matching TRBD2. The V segment lost 5 bases and the J segment 2 bases; nucleotides outside the gene matches: 3. The CDR3 has 14 amino acids. Germline V gives CDR1 SGHRS, CDR2 YFSETQ. The CDR3 DNA reads TGCGCCAGCAGTTTAGCGGGGGGGCCCTACGAGCAGTACTTC. It translates to CASSLAGGPYEQYF.

This chain links TRBV6-1 with TRBJ1-4; 9 nucleotides agree with TRBD1. V lost 6 bases to trimming and J lost 4 bases; unmatched junction nucleotides: 6. The CDR3 length is 15 residues. From germline, CDR1 is MNHNS and CDR2 SASEGT. The CDR3 DNA sequence: TGTGCCAGCAGAAGGACAGGGGCACTTAATGAAAAACTGTTTTTT. This codes for CASRRTGALNEKLFF.

This clonotype was observed many times. The chain carries TRBV9 and TRBJ2-4, with 10 bases identical to TRBD2. With V trimmed by 4 bases and J by 3 bases, 10 bases remained unmatched. Germline V gives CDR1 SGDLS, CDR2 YYNGEE. This CDR3 is built from 17 residues. CDR3 sequence reads: CASSTAGGPLGKNIQYF. In DNA form, the CDR3 reads TGTGCCAGCAGCACAGCGGGGGGGCCTCTTGGCAAAAACATTCAGTACTTC.

There are a few counts of this clonotype. The V gene is TRBV2, the J gene TRBJ2-5; D gene ambiguous. The CDR3 runs 12 residues. The ends were cut back, 7 bases at V and 5 bases at J, with 11 bases in the middle. Germline CDR1 and CDR2: SNHLY and FYNNEI. The CDR3 spells CASTVPRETQYF. In DNA, the CDR3 is TGTGCCAGCACCGTCCCTAGGGAGACCCAGTACTTC.

The chain's CDR3 is CASRGGGRLMNTEAFF. The CDR3 DNA reads as TGTGCCAGCAGGGGGGGCGGCCGTCTGATGAACACTGAAGCTTTCTTT. The chain couples TRBV11-2 to TRBJ1-1; tentatively, D is TRBD1 (6 bases). The V end was cut by 6 bases, the J end by 0 bases, with 17 bases between. This CDR3 is 16 amino acids long. Germline values: CDR1 SGHAT, CDR2 FQNNGV.

This clonotype was detected only a few times. This chain joins TRBV19 and TRBJ1-6, with a possible D match to TRBD1 (6 bases). The CDR3 extends over 14 amino acids. V was cut by 6 bases and J by 9 bases, with 15 bases left in between. Germline V gene sequence: CDR1 LNHDA, CDR2 SQIVND (reference sequence). The CDR3 DNA reads TGTGCCAGTAGCATACAGGGATCAAGTTCACCCCTCCACTTT. Its translation: CASSIQGSSSPLHF.

The genes are TRBV7-6 and TRBJ2-7; TRBD2 matches at 11 bases. V lost 4 bases and J lost 3; bases outside the gene matches: 5. Germline V gene lookup returns CDR1 SGHVS and CDR2 FNYEAQ. CDR3 size: 15 residues. The CDR3 loop reads CASSSLTSGGYEQYF. The CDR3 nucleotides are TGTGCCAGCAGCTCTCTAACTAGCGGGGGCTACGAGCAGTACTTC.

The chain recombines TRBV29-1 with TRBJ2-1; no firm D call. This CDR3 comprises 11 residues. Trimming pared 3 bases from V and 5 bases from J, leaving 5 bases between. Germline V gene sequence: CDR1 SQVTM, CDR2 ANQGSEA. The CDR3 protein is CSVDVDNEQFF. The CDR3 DNA sequence: TGCAGCGTTGATGTCGACAATGAGCAGTTCTTC.

This chain links TRBV29-1 with TRBJ2-7; D call uncertain. The CDR3 contains 12 residues. In germline, CDR1 is SQVTM, CDR2 ANQGSEA. Trimming pared 8 bases from V and 3 bases from J, leaving 14 bases between. The chain's CDR3 is CSYRQSHYEQYF. In DNA, the CDR3 is TGCAGCTACCGGCAGAGCCACTACGAGCAGTACTTC.

This clonotype was seen just once. The chain has TRBV9 and TRBJ2-1; TRBD2 matches 8 bases. The CDR3 runs 11 residues. Trimming at V came to 8 bases and at J to 8 bases, leaving 3 bases not matched to a gene. CDR1 SGDLS and CDR2 YYNGEE come from the germline V gene. In nucleotides, the CDR3 is TGTGCCAGTGCGGGGGGCCATGAGCAGTTCTTC. Translated: CASAGGHEQFF. Full variable domain (remainder filled in from reference TRBV9 and TRBJ2-1): DSGVTQTPKHLITATGQRVTLRCSPRSGDLSVYWYQQSLDQGLQFLIQYYNGEERAKGNILERFSAQQFPDLHSELNLSSLELGDSALYFCASAGGHEQFFGPGTRLTVL.

This clonotype was found many times. V and J are TRBV5-1 and TRBJ1-1; 8 bases agree with TRBD1. V lost 3 bases to trimming and J lost 0 bases; unmatched junction nucleotides: 10. CDR3 length equals 17 residues. In germline, CDR1 is SGHRS, CDR2 YFSETQ. The DNA for the CDR3 is TGCGCCAGCAGCTCACCAGGGGGCCATATCATGAACACTGAAGCTTTCTTT. It codes for CASSSPGGHIMNTEAFF.

With respect to this clonotype: A junction end diverges from the germline sequence, so it may reflect a read error. The genes are TRBV25-1 and TRBJ2-7; TRBD2 is a possible D gene (5 bases). Germline values: CDR1 MGHDK, CDR2 SYGVNS. This CDR3 has 13 amino acids. The CDR3 DNA reads TGCGCCAGCAGCCAAGTTCGTAGCGCCGAGCAGTACTTC. It codes for CASSQVRSAEQYF.

V usage is TRBV9 and J usage is TRBJ2-7; 9 bases agree with TRBD1. This CDR3 is built from 16 residues. Losses at the gene ends were 0 bases for V and 7 bases for J; bases not matched to a gene: 11. CDR1 is SGDLS, CDR2 YYNGEE, per germline. This CDR3 is CASSVGGTGIVWEQYF. CDR3 nucleotide sequence: TGTGCCAGCAGCGTAGGGGGGACAGGGATAGTGTGGGAGCAGTACTTC.

This clonotype was counted between two and nine times. The V call is TRBV10-3, the J call TRBJ1-2; tentative D call: TRBD1 (6 bases). Per germline, CDR1 ENHRY and CDR2 SYGVKD. This CDR3 comprises 15 residues. Trimming removed 6 bases from V and 0 bases from J, with 14 bases in between. The CDR3 DNA reads TGTGCCATCAGGGAGACAGGCGGTACTAACTATGGCTACACCTTC. Translation gives CAIRETGGTNYGYTF.